These T cell receptor beta chains were read from a single sample in a study of graft-versus-host responses after intestinal transplantation. Antigens of these TCRs are unknown. The method was immunoSEQ multiplex PCR; TCRdb's version includes in-frame clones alone and lacks a portion of them. The sample holds 55,000 to 85,000 clones; about 89% are singletons and the top ten take about 2.7%. The starting material was unstimulated CD8+ T cells sorted from spleen or lymph node cells, obtained before intestinal transplant. The receptors originated from a human donor who received an intestinal transplant. Both conserved end residues are part of each CDR3. D genes are given only for firm matches. Size tells how often a clone was seen (once, few, many) or the class of an expanded clone, and some rows leave it out.

>TRBV2|NA|TRBJ1-2|NA|12
TGTGCCAACAACAGGGTTGGCGGTGGCTACACCTTC
CANNRVGGGYTF
>TRBV7-9|NA|TRBJ1-3|NA|14
TGTGCCAGCAGCCGACCCTACACAGCAAACACCATATATTTT
CASSRPYTANTIYF
>TRBV4-1|TRBD1|TRBJ2-5|NA|17
TGCGCCAGCAGCCCAAGAACGAGGGGACAGTACCAAGAGACCCAGTACTTC
CASSPRTRGQYQETQYF
>TRBV21-1|NA|TRBJ1-2|NA|13
TGTGCCAGCAGCACTAATCAAATCTATGGCTACACCTTC
CASSTNQIYGYTF
>TRBV27|NA|TRBJ1-1|NA|15
TGTGCCAGCGGATCGTACAGGGAATCGAACACTGAAGCTTTCTTT
CASGSYRESNTEAFF
>TRBV4-2|TRBD2|TRBJ2-2|NA|16
TGTGCCAGCAGCCAAGACGGCGGGGGAGTTACCGGGGAGCTGTTTTTT
CASSQDGGGVTGELFF
>TRBV6-5|NA|TRBJ1-2|NA|15
TGTGCCAGCAGTTACAAGGGCCCGGGGGGTTATGGCTACACCTTC
CASSYKGPGGYGYTF
>TRBV9|TRBD1|TRBJ1-2|NA|17
TGTGCCAGCAGCGTGGCCGGGACAGGGGCCAGGTCGGGCGGCTACACCTTC
CASSVAGTGARSGGYTF
>TRBV4-1|NA|TRBJ2-7|NA|14
TGCGCCAGCAGCCAAGATCCAGAGGCGTGGGAGCAGTACTTC
CASSQDPEAWEQYF
>TRBV7-8|NA|TRBJ1-5|NA|16
TGTGCCAGCAGCTTAGCAGGTGGACTGCTTAATCAGCCCCAGCATTTT
CASSLAGGLLNQPQHF
>TRBV4-1|NA|TRBJ1-1|NA|15
TGCGCCAGCAGCCTTTGGGAGGGGCGAGGCACTGAAGCTTTCTTT
CASSLWEGRGTEAFF
>TRBV28|NA|TRBJ2-1|NA|13
TGTGCCAGCAGTTTCTCCTCCTACAATGAGCAGTTCTTC
CASSFSSYNEQFF
>TRBV9|NA|TRBJ2-1|NA|14
TGTGCCAGCAGCGTTGGGGGGGCGAGGGATGAGCAGTTCTTC
CASSVGGARDEQFF
>TRBV19|TRBD1|TRBJ1-5|NA|18
TGTGCCAGCGAGGAACAGGGGTCTCTATCCTATAGCAATCAGCCCCAGCATTTT
CASEEQGSLSYSNQPQHF
>TRBV5-1|NA|TRBJ2-7|NA|11
TGCGCCAGCAGCCAGGGTTACGAGCAGTACTTC
CASSQGYEQYF
>TRBV27|TRBD1|TRBJ1-1|NA|14
TGTGCCAGCCGCCGGCAGGGGGTGTTCACTGAAGCTTTCTTT
CASRRQGVFTEAFF
>TRBV9|TRBD1|TRBJ2-7|NA|13
TGTGCCAGCAGCGTAGGAACAGGGGACGAGCAGTACTTC
CASSVGTGDEQYF
>TRBV5-5|TRBD1|TRBJ2-7|few|14
TGTGCCAGCAGTTTGACAGGGTCTGGCTACGAGCAGTACTTC
CASSLTGSGYEQYF
>TRBV28|NA|TRBJ1-2|NA|12
TGTGCCAGCAGTTTACCCGAGTATGGCTACACCTTC
CASSLPEYGYTF
>TRBV9|NA|TRBJ2-7|NA|14
TGTGCCAGCAGCGTGTCCTCGTTAGTCTACGAGCAGTACTTC
CASSVSSLVYEQYF
>TRBV7-2|TRBD2|TRBJ2-1|NA|17
TGTGCCAGCAGCCCTCGGACTAGCGGGTACTCCTACAATGAGCAGTTCTTC
CASSPRTSGYSYNEQFF
>TRBV27|TRBD2|TRBJ2-2|NA|16
TGTGCCAGCAGTTTATATAGCGGGTTGAACACCGGGGAGCTGTTTTTT
CASSLYSGLNTGELFF
>TRBV6-1|NA|TRBJ2-5|NA|13
TGTGCCAGCAGGTCCAGGGCTAGGGAGACCCAGTACTTC
CASRSRARETQYF
>TRBV27|NA|TRBJ2-1|NA|18
TGTGCCAGCAGTAAAACGATGGGGGGGCCGAGCTCCTACAATGAGCAGTTCTTC
CASSKTMGGPSSYNEQFF
>TRBV5-6|NA|TRBJ1-1|NA|13
TGTGCCAGCAGCTTCGTCAGAAACACTGAAGCTTTCTTT
CASSFVRNTEAFF
>TRBV15|TRBD1|TRBJ1-6|NA|21
TGTGCCACCAGCAGAGGGGAATACGGACAGGGGAGGTTAACCTATAATTCACCCCTCCACTTT
CATSRGEYGQGRLTYNSPLHF
>TRBV4-1|NA|TRBJ1-6|NA|16
TGCGCCAGCAGCCAACTACAGGGCCCCTATAATTCACCCCTCCACTTT
CASSQLQGPYNSPLHF
>TRBV28|TRBD1|TRBJ2-7|NA|15
TGTGCCAGCAGTGACGTTGGGACAGGGGTTTACGAGCAGTACTTC
CASSDVGTGVYEQYF
>TRBV2|TRBD2|TRBJ2-4|once|16
TGTGCCAGCAGTGTTGCGGGGGGACTAGCCAAAAACATTCAGTACTTC
CASSVAGGLAKNIQYF
>TRBV2|TRBD2|TRBJ2-3|NA|17
TGTGCCAGCAGTGAAAGAATTAGCGGGGGGGCCCCAGATACGCAGTATTTT
CASSERISGGAPDTQYF
>TRBV18|NA|TRBJ1-2|once|17
TGTGCCAGCTCACCAGTTACAGGGAAGACAGAGTTCTATGGCTACACCTTC
CASSPVTGKTEFYGYTF
>TRBV25-1|TRBD1|TRBJ1-4|NA|16
TGTGCCAGCAGTCTTAACCGACAGGGCGGGGATGAAAAACTGTTTTTT
CASSLNRQGGDEKLFF
>TRBV10-3|NA|TRBJ1-5|once|17
TGTGCCATCAGTGAGTCCTGGACTAAGCGAGGCAATCAGCCCCAGCATTTT
CAISESWTKRGNQPQHF
>TRBV10-3|TRBD1|TRBJ1-2|NA|14
TGTGCCATCACTCGGACAGGGGCCCAAGGAGGCTACACCTTC
CAITRTGAQGGYTF
>TRBV6-5|NA|TRBJ2-7|NA|14
TGTGCCAGCAGTTACTCCAACTACGGGGGCGAGCAGTACTTC
CASSYSNYGGEQYF
>TRBV15|NA|TRBJ2-1|NA|12
TGTGCCACCAGAGGGGTTTCTAATGAGCAGTTCTTC
CATRGVSNEQFF
>TRBV4-1|NA|TRBJ2-1|NA|15
TGCGCCAGCAGCCAAGTTCCAGGATCCTACAATGAGCAGTTCTTC
CASSQVPGSYNEQFF
>TRBV5-1|TRBD1|TRBJ2-7|NA|13
TGCGCCAGCAGCTTGGGGACAGGGTACGAGCAGTACTTC
CASSLGTGYEQYF
>TRBV6-5|TRBD1|TRBJ2-7|NA|15
TGTGCCAGCAGCCCGACCGGGACAGGGTCGAACGAGCAGTACTTC
CASSPTGTGSNEQYF
>TRBV7-6|TRBD1|TRBJ2-1|once|15
TGTGCCAGCAGCTTCGGACAGGGGTTCAACAATGAGCAGTTCTTC
CASSFGQGFNNEQFF
>TRBV12-2|NA|TRBJ2-7|few|19
TGTGCAAGTCGCTTAGCGTCCCCTAAATGGTTAGCGGAGTTCTTGGAGCAGTACTTC
CASRLASPKWLAEFLEQYF
>TRBV19|NA|TRBJ1-2|NA|17
TGTGCCAGTACCGATTCCCCCGGGGAGGCAGGGTCGTCTGGCTACACCTTC
CASTDSPGEAGSSGYTF
>TRBV29-1|NA|TRBJ2-1|NA|15
TGCAGCGTTGAAGATCGAGGAAATTCCTACAATGAGCAGTTCTTC
CSVEDRGNSYNEQFF
>TRBV11-2|TRBD1|TRBJ2-7|NA|15
TGTGCCAGCAGCTTAGATGGGACAGGGAGCGCTGAGCAGTACTTC
CASSLDGTGSAEQYF
>TRBV7-9|TRBD1|TRBJ2-1|NA|16
TGTGCCAGCAGCTTAGTCCGGACAGGAGGATTCAATGAGCAGTTCTTC
CASSLVRTGGFNEQFF
>TRBV27|TRBD1|TRBJ2-1|NA|16
TGTGCCAGCAGTATCCTCGGAGCAGGGGGCGGGAATGAGCAGTTCTTC
CASSILGAGGGNEQFF